This T cell receptor (beta chain) was captured in a study of blood T cell repertoires in COVID-19. Study overall: Both acute and convalescent COVID-19 samples were obtained from the United States, Italy and Spain. PBMCs, B-cell-depleted T cells, or T cells were the source of the cDNA or gDNA that made up the material.

Per the authors' pipeline: Researchers report that nucleated cell counts were estimated from reference gene primer amplification. Repertoires were generated with immunoSEQ multiplex PCR, while TCRdb's copy carries only in-frame clones and drops some. That table supplies the V and J calls and clone size; D and trimming were determined from the DNA. The sample includes under 500,000 clones, around 88% of them seen just once. Germline CDR1 and CDR2: LGHDT and YNNKEL (reference sequence). V lost 0 bases, J lost 4 bases, and 12 bases lay in between. The CDR3 runs 16 residues. Sequenced: peripheral blood. The rearrangement links TRBV3-1 (or the pseudogene TRBV3-2) to TRBJ2-2; possible D gene TRBD1, 5 bases. The origin of this receptor is a woman aged 25 to 45 with acute or convalescent COVID-19. The CDR3 here is CASSQDLQGRTGELFF. As DNA, the CDR3 is TGTGCCAGCAGCCAAGATCTGCAGGGCCGCACCGGGGAGCTGTTTTTT.